A selection of T cell receptor beta chains follows, all from one sample in a study of T cells expressing NK-cell markers. After re-calling the 5' RACE reads, TCRdb lists one entry per CDR3 protein, DNA absent. The specimen's table records about 410,000 distinct CDR3 sequences. The sequenced material came from blood T cells: a sorted CD56 or NKG2C T cell subset, CD4+ or CD8+ T cells, or bulk PBMC T cells (not recorded which). All receptors derive from a woman between 45 and 60 years old in good health. CDR3s include the opening cysteine and the closing phenylalanine or tryptophan. The order of the fields is J gene, V gene, CDR3 protein.

j_call: TRBJ1-1; v_call: TRBV7-2; cdr3_aa: CASSLRWGADTEAFF
j_call: TRBJ2-1; v_call: TRBV9; cdr3_aa: CASSAPDSHNEQFF
j_call: TRBJ2-4; v_call: TRBV19; cdr3_aa: CASSIGQGSSNIQYF
j_call: TRBJ1-3; v_call: TRBV19; cdr3_aa: CASSPSIGVSGNTIYF
j_call: TRBJ1-2; v_call: TRBV20-1; cdr3_aa: CSATDPQGAYYGYTF
j_call: TRBJ2-3; v_call: TRBV13; cdr3_aa: CASSPRRGGDTQYF
j_call: TRBJ1-2; v_call: TRBV24-1; cdr3_aa: CATSNLYGYTF
j_call: TRBJ1-5; v_call: TRBV4-1; cdr3_aa: CASSQDRAGFLHF
j_call: TRBJ2-5; v_call: TRBV29-1; cdr3_aa: CSVEFQGRQETQYF
j_call: TRBJ2-2; v_call: TRBV7-3; cdr3_aa: CASSLSGNLGATGELFF
j_call: TRBJ1-1; v_call: TRBV6-1; cdr3_aa: CASTREDFGEAFF
j_call: TRBJ2-7; v_call: TRBV12-3/TRBV12-4; cdr3_aa: CASSWGTSRVYEQYF
j_call: TRBJ1-2; v_call: TRBV28; cdr3_aa: CASSLRPLGLNGYTF
j_call: TRBJ2-1; v_call: TRBV20-1; cdr3_aa: CSASADSSYNEQFF
j_call: TRBJ2-3; v_call: TRBV27; cdr3_aa: CASSTTGPHWGQYF
j_call: TRBJ2-7; v_call: TRBV7-6; cdr3_aa: CASSFWGGSEQYF
j_call: TRBJ2-3; v_call: TRBV20-1; cdr3_aa: CSALAASSTDTQYF
j_call: TRBJ2-1; v_call: TRBV7-6; cdr3_aa: CASSIGQGWNEQFF
j_call: TRBJ2-1; v_call: TRBV20-1; cdr3_aa: CSARITSGTGNNEQFF
j_call: TRBJ2-3; v_call: TRBV29-1; cdr3_aa: CSVAGGRNFSSTDTQYF
j_call: TRBJ2-3; v_call: TRBV9; cdr3_aa: CASGFGGTDTQYF
j_call: TRBJ1-2; v_call: TRBV7-8; cdr3_aa: CASSQSDIRYGYTF
j_call: TRBJ2-1; v_call: TRBV7-9; cdr3_aa: CASSPLHRASNEQFF
j_call: TRBJ2-5; v_call: TRBV12-3/TRBV12-4; cdr3_aa: CASSPIRRVVQETQYF
j_call: TRBJ1-1; v_call: TRBV3-1; cdr3_aa: CASSQARGFTEAFF
j_call: TRBJ2-5; v_call: TRBV7-8; cdr3_aa: CASSPGTGVRETQYF
j_call: TRBJ2-1; v_call: TRBV12-3/TRBV12-4; cdr3_aa: CASSPPPSEYNEQFF
j_call: TRBJ2-1; v_call: TRBV5-1; cdr3_aa: CASSEPGGEQFF
j_call: TRBJ1-1; v_call: TRBV29-1; cdr3_aa: CSVDRTGNTEAFF
j_call: TRBJ2-1; v_call: TRBV20-1; cdr3_aa: CSARVGWDREYNEQFF
j_call: TRBJ2-2; v_call: TRBV29-1; cdr3_aa: CSVTLGRRGVTGELFF
j_call: TRBJ1-1; v_call: TRBV28; cdr3_aa: CASTRRIGEWRTEAFF
j_call: TRBJ1-2; v_call: TRBV4-1; cdr3_aa: CASSQRVTGPVDGYTF
j_call: TRBJ2-1; v_call: TRBV12-3/TRBV12-4; cdr3_aa: CASSLWVTSGRARGFF
j_call: TRBJ1-2; v_call: TRBV15; cdr3_aa: CATSREGRGKANYGYTF
j_call: TRBJ2-2; v_call: TRBV10-3; cdr3_aa: CAISPGGRVTGELFF
j_call: TRBJ2-2; v_call: TRBV5-1; cdr3_aa: CASSLGTSANTGELFF
j_call: TRBJ2-6; v_call: TRBV5-1; cdr3_aa: CASSALDGGSGANVLTF
j_call: TRBJ2-3; v_call: TRBV5-1; cdr3_aa: CASSDGGRADTQYF
j_call: TRBJ2-1; v_call: TRBV2; cdr3_aa: CASGEASGSSYNEQFF
j_call: TRBJ2-3; v_call: TRBV11-2; cdr3_aa: CASGGAGDTQYF
j_call: TRBJ1-1; v_call: TRBV7-2; cdr3_aa: CASSLGGQHFNTEAFF
j_call: TRBJ2-3; v_call: TRBV7-3; cdr3_aa: CASSHSGRGTDTQYF
j_call: TRBJ2-3; v_call: TRBV10-3; cdr3_aa: CAIATGLTDTQYF
j_call: TRBJ2-2; v_call: TRBV3-1; cdr3_aa: CASSGLAGPTGELFF
j_call: TRBJ1-1; v_call: TRBV7-9; cdr3_aa: CASSQDGVQNTEAFF
j_call: TRBJ1-1; v_call: TRBV30; cdr3_aa: CAWSVPGQSGLNTEAFF
j_call: TRBJ2-1; v_call: TRBV12-3/TRBV12-4; cdr3_aa: CASSLGQSDEQFF
j_call: TRBJ2-2; v_call: TRBV20-1; cdr3_aa: CSAIRMGSTSMTGELFF